These 31 T cell receptor beta chains originate from one sample sequenced in a study of beta chain features in type 1 diabetes. Expressed TCRB transcripts were sequenced after all isolated RNA was converted to cDNA. Sequencing used immunoSEQ multiplex PCR; TCRdb keeps in-frame clones, though not all of them. The sample holds around 340,000 clones; about a tenth are singletons and the top ten take 0.95% to 1.1%. Findings and limits, study-wide: Among all four CD4+ subsets, Type 1 diabetes patients had TCRB CDR3s that were moderately but significantly shorter.

These receptors have no known antigen. Sequenced sample: central memory CD4+ T cells from blood. These receptors all stem from a man aged 25 to 40 with type 1 diabetes.

This rearrangement joins TRBV5-4 to TRBJ2-2, with 9 positions matching TRBD2. The V gene end was trimmed by 0 bases and the J gene end by 4 bases; junction bases not matched to a gene: 4. This CDR3 has 16 residues. CDR1 is SGHNT, CDR2 YYREEE, per germline (reference sequence). The chain's CDR3 is CASSLGAGGRTGELFF. The CDR3 DNA follows: TGTGCCAGCAGCTTGGGAGCGGGGGGTCGCACCGGGGAGCTGTTTTTT.

This clone has a count of ten or more. The chain combines TRBV5-4 with TRBJ2-5, with TRBD2 identical over 8 bases. Germline CDR1 reads SGHNT; CDR2 reads YYREEE (reference sequence). Trimming took 3 bases from V and 2 from J; bases not matched to a gene: 15. The CDR3 consists of 18 residues. Written as DNA, the CDR3 is TGTGCCAGCAGCTCCGCCCTCGCGTCCAGCGGGGGACAAGAGACCCAGTACTTC. Its translation is CASSSALASSGGQETQYF.

This clone appeared many times. This chain links TRBV7-9 with TRBJ1-5; 7 nucleotides align to TRBD1. CDR3 size: 13 residues. V lost 5 bases and J lost 9; bases outside the gene matches: 7. Germline V gene sequence: CDR1 SEHNR, CDR2 FQNEAQ (reference sequence). The CDR3 loop reads CASSPGQAGPQHF. In DNA, the CDR3 is TGTGCCAGCAGCCCCGGACAGGCCGGGCCCCAGCATTTT.

This chain uses TRBV7-9 with TRBJ1-2; D uncertain. The germline V gene encodes CDR1 SEHNR and CDR2 FQNEAQ (reference sequence). Trimming took off 3 bases at V and 2 bases at J, with 4 bases between the two ends. CDR3 length: 12 residues. CDR3 region: CASSFENYGYTF. The CDR3 bases are TGTGCCAGCAGCTTCGAAAACTATGGCTACACCTTC.

This clone was seen many times. V is TRBV18 and J is TRBJ2-4; no definite D call. V was clipped by 3 bases and J by 9 bases, with 15 bases between them. From germline, CDR1 is KGHSH and CDR2 LQKENI. The CDR3 has 14 amino acids. CDR3 sequence (DNA): TGTGCCAGCTCACCTGAGTCCCCAGGTCGCATTCAGTACTTC. Residues: CASSPESPGRIQYF. The full variable domain, with the rest looked up from reference TRBV18 and TRBJ2-4, is NAGVMQNPRHLVRRRGQEARLRCSPMKGHSHVYWYRQLPEEGLKFMVYLQKENIIDESGMPKERFSAEFPKEGPSILRIQQVVRGDSAAYFCASSPESPGRIQYFGAGTRLSVL.

This clone came up many times. CDR3 DNA sequence: TGCGCCAGCAGTGAGTCGACTGGGGATACGCAGTATTTT. Amino acid sequence: CASSESTGDTQYF. The gene calls are TRBV10-1 and TRBJ2-3; no clear D gene. Germline V gene lookup returns CDR1 WNHNN and CDR2 SYGVQD (reference sequence). Trimming took 0 bases from V and 6 from J, leaving 7 bases between them. The CDR3 extends over 13 amino acids.

V and J are TRBV4-3 and TRBJ2-5, with 7 positions matching TRBD1. The junction had 9 bases not matched to a gene; V was cut back by 4 bases and J by 1 base. This CDR3 contains 16 residues. The germline V gene encodes CDR1 LGHNA and CDR2 YSLEER. CDR3 in amino acids: CASSPQGQRFQETQYF. CDR3 in DNA: TGCGCCAGCAGCCCACAGGGACAGAGATTCCAAGAGACCCAGTACTTC.

The chain joins TRBV6-5 to TRBJ1-5; no clear D gene. The CDR3 loop spans 15 amino acids. Trimming stripped 3 bases from V and 0 bases from J, with 9 bases between. In germline, CDR1 is MNHEY, CDR2 SVGAGI. The CDR3 is CASSYYAASNQPQHF. DNA of the CDR3: TGTGCCAGCAGTTATTACGCAGCTAGCAATCAGCCCCAGCATTTT.

This clone was recorded a few times. This chain links TRBV5-1 with TRBJ2-5; unclear D gene. The V gene's germline CDR1 is SGHRS and CDR2 YFSETQ. V was cut by 3 bases and J by 4 bases, with 13 bases left in between. The CDR3 spans 14 residues. DNA for the CDR3: TGCGCCAGCAGCTCGGGTGCGGTAGGAGAGACCCAGTACTTC. Translation: CASSSGAVGETQYF.

This clone was detected only a few times. This rearrangement joins TRBV5-1 to TRBJ2-5; 10 nucleotides align to TRBD1. The CDR3 length is 14 residues. Looked up from germline, CDR1 is SGHRS and CDR2 is YFSETQ. V shed 2 bases, J shed 6 bases, and the junction held 4 bases outside the gene matches. CDR3 nucleotides: TGCGCCAGCAGCTTCGGACAGGGGGAAAAGACCCAGTACTTC. Protein: CASSFGQGEKTQYF. The whole variable domain, remainder taken from reference TRBV5-1 and TRBJ2-5, is KAGVTQTPRYLIKTRGQQVTLSCSPISGHRSVSWYQQTPGQGLQFLFEYFSETQRNKGNFPGRFSGRQFSNSRSEMNVSTLELGDSALYLCASSFGQGEKTQYFGPGTRLLVL.

This clone came up a few times. The chain has TRBV18 and TRBJ1-2, with no clear D. The length of the CDR3 is 13 residues. Per the germline V gene, CDR1 is KGHSH and CDR2 is LQKENI. V gave up 2 bases and J gave up 4 bases, with 8 bases separating them. CDR3 in DNA: TGTGCCAGCTCACCAGGAGTAATCTATGGCTACACCTTC. It yields the protein CASSPGVIYGYTF. Full variable domain (rest looked up from reference TRBV18 and TRBJ1-2): NAGVMQNPRHLVRRRGQEARLRCSPMKGHSHVYWYRQLPEEGLKFMVYLQKENIIDESGMPKERFSAEFPKEGPSILRIQQVVRGDSAAYFCASSPGVIYGYTFGSGTRLTVV.

This sequence joins TRBV4-3 and TRBJ1-3; TRBD1 matches at 8 bases. Germline values: CDR1 LGHNA, CDR2 YSLEER. CDR3 length equals 16 residues. Trimming took 3 bases from V and 3 from J; bases not matched to a gene: 7. The CDR3 nucleotides are TGCGCCAGCAGCCAGCTAGGACAGGGTAGTGGAAACACCATATATTTT. Amino acid sequence: CASSQLGQGSGNTIYF.

The V and J genes are TRBV5-6 and TRBJ2-3, with 7 bases identical to TRBD2. J gave up 2 bases and V 3 bases, and 3 bases lay outside the gene matches. This CDR3 has 14 residues. Germline CDR1 and CDR2: SGHDT and YYEEEE. Here the CDR3 reads CASSSGTTTDTQYF. Written as DNA, the CDR3 is TGTGCCAGCAGCTCGGGGACTACCACAGATACGCAGTATTTT.

This clone has more than one count but fewer than ten. The rearrangement joins TRBV30 to TRBJ1-4; TRBD1 aligns across 8 bases. Germline CDR1 is GTSNPN and CDR2 is SVGIG (reference sequence). The CDR3 has 15 amino acids. J was trimmed by 2 bases and V by 6 bases; bases with no gene match: 8. This CDR3 reads CACRRTGSTNEKLFF. CDR3 in DNA: TGTGCCTGCCGAAGGACAGGGTCTACTAATGAAAAACTGTTTTTT.

The chain joins TRBV6-5 to TRBJ2-1; 9 bases align to TRBD2. Germline V CDR1 and CDR2: MNHEY, SVGAGI. The length of the CDR3 is 14 residues. V dropped 6 bases and J dropped 4; count of bases not matched to a gene: 4. CDR3 residues: CASRTTSGYNEQFF. DNA of the CDR3: TGTGCCAGCAGGACGACTAGCGGATACAATGAGCAGTTCTTC.

This chain links TRBV2 with TRBJ2-3; 7 nucleotides match TRBD2. The V gene end was trimmed by 8 bases and the J gene end by 1 base; junction bases not matched to a gene: 6. CDR1 and CDR2 from the germline V gene are SNHLY and FYNNEI. CDR3 size: 14 residues. CDR3 residues: CASGMGGGTDTQYF. The CDR3 DNA sequence: TGTGCCAGCGGGATGGGGGGGGGCACAGATACGCAGTATTTT.

The chain is built from TRBV6-9 and TRBJ2-5; 7 nucleotides agree with TRBD2. The CDR3 has 16 residues. From germline, CDR1 is MNHGY and CDR2 SVAAGI. V lost 2 bases, J lost 7 bases, and 13 bases stayed unmatched. CDR3 sequence: CASSYPKGRGDGTQYF. The CDR3 nucleotides read TGTGCCAGCAGTTATCCTAAAGGGAGGGGCGATGGGACCCAGTACTTC.

This clone has only a few counts. V and J are TRBV6-6 and TRBJ2-5; 7 positions agree with TRBD2. Trimming at V came to 6 bases and at J to 2 bases, leaving 9 bases not matched to a gene. The CDR3 is 15 residues long. CDR1 is MNHNY, CDR2 SVGAGI, per germline (reference sequence). CDR3 bases: TGTGCCAGCAGACCCCGGTCGGGGGGACAAGAGACCCAGTACTTC. Amino acids: CASRPRSGGQETQYF.

The chain has TRBV9 and TRBJ2-1, with 9 nucleotides matching TRBD2. This CDR3 region has 16 residues. V lost 0 bases, J lost 6 bases, and 7 bases stayed unmatched. Germline V lookup: CDR1 SGDLS, CDR2 YYNGEE. The CDR3 loop reads CASSVGLAGILNEQFF. The CDR3 DNA reads as TGTGCCAGCAGCGTAGGGCTAGCGGGAATTCTCAATGAGCAGTTCTTC.

This clone occurred a few times. The chain couples TRBV28 to TRBJ2-5; no clear D. CDR1 MDHEN and CDR2 SYDVKM come from the germline V gene. The CDR3 contains 10 residues. The V gene lost 3 bases and the J gene lost 5 bases, with 1 base spanning the gap. The DNA of the CDR3 is TGTGCCAGCAGTTTCGAGACCCAGTACTTC. Protein: CASSFETQYF.

The V gene is TRBV7-2, the J gene TRBJ1-3; D might be TRBD1 (6 bases). The germline CDR1 and CDR2 sequences are SGHTA and FQGNSA. V lost 1 base and J 0 bases, leaving 7 bases between the germline ends. The CDR3 loop spans 15 amino acids. CDR3 in DNA: TGTGCCAGCAGCTTAGACAGGGTCTCTGGAAACACCATATATTTT. Translated: CASSLDRVSGNTIYF.

This clone has just a few counts. The rearrangement joins TRBV25-1 to TRBJ1-1, with D tentatively TRBD1 (6 bases). Trimming cost V 5 bases and J 0 bases, with 22 bases left between them. Per germline, CDR1 MGHDK and CDR2 SYGVNS. The CDR3 has 18 amino acids. The CDR3 sequence: CASSPPLASGTMNTEAFF. The CDR3 nucleotides read TGTGCCAGCAGTCCTCCCCTGGCATCCGGGACAATGAACACTGAAGCTTTCTTT.

CDR3 sequence (DNA): TGCAGCGTTGAACCAGGGCTCCTATCCTATAGTGGCTACACCTTC. Translation gives CSVEPGLLSYSGYTF. This rearrangement joins TRBV29-1 to TRBJ1-2; possible D gene TRBD1, 5 bases. The CDR3 contains 15 residues. Trimming cost V 2 bases and J 7 bases, with 20 bases left between them. Germline-derived CDR1 and CDR2 are SQVTM and ANQGSEA.

The CDR3 coding sequence is TGCGCCAGCAGCTGGGGACAGGGGGCGCACACTGAAGCTTTCTTT. It is translated as CASSWGQGAHTEAFF. The rearrangement joins TRBV5-1 to TRBJ1-1, with 12 bases aligning to TRBD1. Germline V gene lookup returns CDR1 SGHRS and CDR2 YFSETQ. The CDR3 has 15 amino acids. Trimming at V came to 3 bases and at J to 3 bases, leaving 3 bases not matched to a gene.

The rearrangement joins TRBV7-2 to TRBJ1-6; D is uncertain. With 1 base removed from V and 5 bases from J, the gap between germline ends came to 9 bases. CDR3 size: 15 residues. Germline CDR1 SGHTA, CDR2 FQGNSA. The CDR3 reads CASSLGVRDNSPLHF. CDR3 nucleotides: TGTGCCAGCAGCTTAGGGGTGCGCGATAATTCACCCCTCCACTTT.

A few counts support this clone. J is TRBJ2-5 and V is TRBV19; D uncertain. V was trimmed by 0 bases and J by 5 bases, leaving 10 bases between them. The germline V gene has CDR1 LNHDA and CDR2 SQIVND (reference sequence). This CDR3 contains 14 residues. CDR3 amino acids: CASSIEGRRETQYF. The DNA of the CDR3 is TGTGCCAGTAGTATAGAAGGGCGGCGGGAGACCCAGTACTTC.

This clone occurred many times. The chain recombines TRBV7-9 with TRBJ2-3; the D gene is possibly TRBD2 (5 bases). Per germline, CDR1 SEHNR and CDR2 FQNEAQ (reference sequence). With 0 bases removed from V and 2 bases from J, the gap between germline ends came to 12 bases. The CDR3 has 16 amino acids. Here the CDR3 reads CASSLAVMGDTDTQYF. In DNA, the CDR3 is TGTGCCAGCAGCTTAGCGGTCATGGGAGACACAGATACGCAGTATTTT. The full variable domain, in which reference TRBV7-9 and TRBJ2-3 provide the parts outside the CDR3, is DTGVSQNPRHKITKRGQNVTFRCDPISEHNRLYWYRQTLGQGPEFLTYFQNEAQLEKSRLLSDRFSAERPKGSFSTLEIQRTEQGDSAMYLCASSLAVMGDTDTQYFGPGTRLTVL.

The CDR3 region is CASSPSDGNTQYF. The CDR3 DNA reads as TGTGCCAGTAGTCCCAGCGACGGTAATACGCAGTATTTT. This rearrangement joins TRBV19 to TRBJ2-3; no definite D call. Germline assignment: CDR1 LNHDA and CDR2 SQIVND (reference sequence). The CDR3 runs 13 residues. Trimming took 5 bases from V and 7 from J, leaving 13 bases between them.

This chain connects TRBV9 to TRBJ1-1, with no clear D. CDR3 length equals 13 residues. V was pared by 2 bases and J by 1 base, with 6 bases between. In germline, CDR1 is SGDLS, CDR2 YYNGEE. CDR3 sequence: CASSVESNTEAFF. The CDR3 DNA sequence: TGTGCCAGCAGCGTCGAGTCGAACACTGAAGCTTTCTTT.

This clone has more than one count but fewer than ten. DNA of the CDR3: TGTGCCAGCAATTCACCTCCAGCCTCTAGCACAGATACGCAGTATTTT. Translating it yields CASNSPPASSTDTQYF. The V call is TRBV28, the J call TRBJ2-3, with no clear D. Trimming took off 7 bases at V and 0 bases at J, with 17 bases between the two ends. Germline V lookup: CDR1 MDHEN, CDR2 SYDVKM. This CDR3 has 16 residues.

This clone was seen more than once but under ten times. V gene TRBV5-4 combines with J gene TRBJ2-5; possibly TRBD1 or TRBD2 for D (5 bases each). There are 15 residues in the CDR3. Trimming cost V 2 bases and J 5 bases, with 16 bases left between them. CDR1 and CDR2 from the germline V gene are SGHNT and YYREEE (reference sequence). CDR3: CASSFAGTLPETQYF. As DNA, the CDR3 is TGTGCCAGCAGCTTTGCAGGGACCCTCCCGGAGACCCAGTACTTC.